This T cell receptor beta chain was captured in a study of immune evolution from preneoplasia to lung adenocarcinoma. The assay was immunoSEQ multiplex PCR, and TCRdb's table has in-frame clones only and misses some. Here the sample spans 9,500 to 15,000 clones, over 65% being singletons. Looked up from germline, CDR1 is SGHNT and CDR2 is YYREEE (reference sequence). This CDR3 is 13 amino acids long. Between the trimmed V and J ends, which lost 0 bases and 10 bases, there was a span of 13 bases. This clone has a handful of counts. This sequence was found in a person between 50 and 69 years old with lung adenocarcinoma. V and J are TRBV5-4 and TRBJ1-2; D ambiguous. The sequenced sample consisted of FFPE tissue from an adenomatous hyperplasia lung lesion. Subset described: atypical adenomatous hyperplasia (AAH), lung preneoplasia. The CDR3 protein is CASSLAWSAHYTF. The CDR3 DNA follows: TGTGCCAGCAGCTTGGCCTGGTCAGCCCACTACACCTTC.